A selection of T cell receptor beta chains follows, all from one sample in a study of blood T cell repertoires in COVID-19. The protocol was immunoSEQ multiplex PCR, while the TCRdb copy is restricted to in-frame clones and leaves out a portion. The data contain tens of thousands of clones, 85% to 90% of them seen just once; the ten biggest clones take up roughly 8.1%. The sample comprised peripheral blood. Receptors were obtained from a man aged 25 to 40 with active or convalescent COVID-19. Both conserved end residues are part of each CDR3. A D gene is named only where the DNA matches it firmly. The size of a clone is reported for some rows only, either as once, few or many, or as a class for expanded clones.

clone_size | j_call | d_call | v_call | cdr3_aa | cdr3_nt
- | TRBJ1-4 | TRBD1 | TRBV5-4 | CASSPDRGQYSEKLFF | TGTGCCAGCAGCCCGGACAGGGGGCAGTATAGTGAAAAACTGTTTTTT
- | TRBJ1-4 | - | TRBV19 | CASSKGVIPTNEKLFF | TGTGCCAGTAGCAAGGGGGTGATACCCACTAATGAAAAACTGTTTTTT
- | TRBJ1-5 | - | TRBV10-3 | CAISREGYQPQHF | TGTGCCATCAGTCGTGAGGGTTATCAGCCCCAGCATTTT
- | TRBJ1-2 | TRBD1 | TRBV10-2 | CASSESWTGADGYTF | TGCGCCAGCAGTGAGTCGTGGACAGGGGCTGATGGCTACACCTTC
- | TRBJ1-4 | TRBD1 | TRBV19 | CASSLHRGLANEKLFF | TGTGCCAGTAGTCTCCACAGGGGGCTGGCTAATGAAAAACTGTTTTTT
once | TRBJ1-5 | - | TRBV6-5 | CASSYSRQGIQPQHF | TGTGCCAGCAGTTACTCTCGGCAGGGGATTCAGCCCCAGCATTTT
- | TRBJ2-3 | TRBD1 | TRBV11-2 | CASSSGQGTDTQYF | TGTGCCAGCAGCTCCGGACAGGGCACAGATACGCAGTATTTT
- | TRBJ1-1 | - | TRBV7-2 | CASSLWRGGLMNTEAFF | TGTGCCAGCAGCTTATGGAGGGGGGGCTTAATGAACACTGAAGCTTTCTTT
once | TRBJ2-7 | TRBD1 | TRBV19 | CASALSRDRAYEQYF | TGTGCCAGTGCTCTTTCCCGGGACAGGGCCTACGAGCAGTACTTC
- | TRBJ1-2 | - | TRBV19 | CASSMRYGYTF | TGTGCCAGTAGTATGCGCTATGGCTACACCTTC
- | TRBJ2-3 | TRBD1 | TRBV19 | CASRTGGTDTQYF | TGTGCCAGCAGGACAGGGGGAACAGATACGCAGTATTTT
- | TRBJ1-6 | TRBD1 | TRBV11-1 | CASSLDRDNSPLHF | TGTGCCAGCAGCTTGGACAGGGATAATTCACCCCTCCACTTT
few | TRBJ1-4 | - | TRBV5-5 | CASSSEDRSGEKLFF | TGTGCCAGCAGCTCTGAAGACAGATCTGGAGAAAAACTGTTTTTT
once | TRBJ2-2 | - | TRBV12-3/TRBV12-4 | CASSLSGLGELFF | TGTGCCAGCAGTTTAAGCGGGCTCGGGGAGCTGTTTTTT